Below, 21 T cell receptor beta chains from the same sample are listed, as sequenced in a study of cytomegalovirus exposure and HLA in healthy donors. Both 60 Vbeta primers and 13 Jbeta primers went into the PCR. The assay was immunoSEQ multiplex PCR, and TCRdb's table has in-frame clones only and misses some. The data show some 120,000 clones, around 75% seen once. The sample was PBMCs. The receptor set was obtained from a woman in her twenties or thirties in good health and CMV-seronegative.

For the CDR3, the DNA is TGTGCCTGGAGTGTACAGGGAAGGGACAGGGTATCCCGAACGACTGCTTTCTTT. The encoded protein is CAWSVQGRDRVSRTTAFF. The V gene is TRBV30, the J gene TRBJ1-1; 9 bases are shared with TRBD1. Germline V gene sequence: CDR1 GTSNPN, CDR2 SVGIG (reference sequence). With 0 bases clipped from V and 11 bases from J, the junction kept 22 bases outside the gene matches. The CDR3 runs 18 residues.

The chain carries TRBV27 and TRBJ1-1; tentative D call: TRBD1 (6 bases). The CDR3 runs to 14 residues. Germline CDR1 is MNHEY and CDR2 is SMNVEV (reference sequence). V gave up 5 bases and J gave up 0 bases, with 10 bases separating them. CDR3 bases: TGTGCCAGCAGTGCGTACAGGGTGAACACTGAAGCTTTCTTT. It codes for CASSAYRVNTEAFF.

The chain employs TRBV29-1 and TRBJ1-2; TRBD1 aligns across 8 bases. V trimming: 8 bases; J trimming: 1 base; junction bases outside the gene matches: 9. The V gene's germline CDR1 is SQVTM and CDR2 ANQGSEA. The CDR3 spans 14 residues. The CDR3: CSITGTGNNYGYTF. The CDR3 DNA reads as TGCAGCATAACCGGGACAGGCAATAACTATGGCTACACCTTC. The full variable domain, completed using reference TRBV29-1 and TRBJ1-2, is SAVISQKPSRDICQRGTSLTIQCQVDSQVTMMFWYRQQPGQSLTLIATANQGSEATYESGFVIDKFPISRPNLTFSTLTVSNMSPEDSSIYLCSITGTGNNYGYTFGSGTRLTVV.

This chain links TRBV6-5 with TRBJ1-5; no firm D call. The V end was cut by 2 bases, the J end by 7 bases, with 6 bases between. Germline V CDR1 and CDR2: MNHEY, SVGAGI. The CDR3 has 12 residues. CDR3 nucleotides: TGTGCCAGCAGTTACCCGGGGCAGCCCCAGCATTTT. Its translation is CASSYPGQPQHF.

This clone occurred a few times. Other DNA sequences of this sample code for an identical CDR3. CDR3 loop: CAWSPGGNQPQHF. Here the CDR3 DNA reads TGTGCCTGGAGTCCAGGGGGCAATCAGCCCCAGCATTTT. The chain carries TRBV30 and TRBJ1-5; tentatively, D is TRBD1 (6 bases). The germline CDR1 and CDR2 sequences are GTSNPN and SVGIG (reference sequence). The V end lost 2 bases, the J end lost 2 bases, and 7 bases lay between the germline ends. The CDR3 runs 13 residues.

This clone appeared a single time. The V call is TRBV12-5, the J call TRBJ2-7; 7 bases map to TRBD2. The CDR3 spans 15 residues. In germline, CDR1 is LGHNT, CDR2 FRNRAP. Unmatched junction bases numbered 14, after V lost 6 bases and J lost 6 bases. The CDR3 bases are TGTGCTAGTGGCCGGGGGGAGGGCCAATACTCCGAGCAGTACTTC. Protein product: CASGRGEGQYSEQYF.

J is TRBJ2-3 and V is TRBV15, with TRBD2 identical over 8 bases. This CDR3 is built from 14 residues. The germline V gene encodes CDR1 LNHNV and CDR2 YYDKDF (reference sequence). The V and J ends lost 8 bases and 6 bases, in that order; junction bases with no gene match: 10. The chain's CDR3 is CATRGAGGVDTQYF. In nucleotides, the CDR3 is TGTGCCACCCGAGGGGCGGGGGGCGTCGATACGCAGTATTTT.

V and J are TRBV6-1 and TRBJ2-3; D might be TRBD2 (6 bases). The CDR3 is 15 amino acids. V dropped 2 bases and J dropped 2 bases, with 11 bases sitting between them. Germline V lookup: CDR1 MNHNS, CDR2 SASEGT. The CDR3 bases are TGTGCCAGCAGTGAACCTGGCGGGATCACAGATACGCAGTATTTT. Amino acid sequence: CASSEPGGITDTQYF.

This chain joins TRBV11-3 and TRBJ1-2, with D uncertain. The CDR3 runs 13 residues. Germline values: CDR1 SGHNT, CDR2 YENEEA. V shed 5 bases and J shed 10 bases, with 17 bases lying between them. The CDR3, as DNA: TGTGCCAGCAGCCGACGCGACCCCAGCGACTACACCTTC. Protein product: CASSRRDPSDYTF.

The table lists this clone with a few counts. The chain couples TRBV6-4 to TRBJ1-1; D might be TRBD1 (6 bases). The CDR3 is 14 amino acids. The V end lost 3 bases, the J end lost 5 bases, and 13 bases lay between the germline ends. Looked up from germline, CDR1 is MRHNA and CDR2 is SNTAGT. The CDR3 loop is CASSEGHFSTEAFF. In nucleotides, the CDR3 is TGTGCCAGCAGTGAGGGACACTTCTCTACTGAAGCTTTCTTT.

The chain recombines TRBV9 with TRBJ1-1; no firm D call. With 0 bases removed from V and 6 bases from J, the gap between germline ends came to 9 bases. The CDR3 runs 13 residues. The germline V gene has CDR1 SGDLS and CDR2 YYNGEE. The CDR3 nucleotides are TGTGCCAGCAGCGTAGCGACGACTGCTGAAGCTTTCTTT. This sequence encodes CASSVATTAEAFF.

The sample holds one count of this clone. This chain links TRBV7-6 with TRBJ2-7, with D tentatively TRBD2 (6 bases). Germline CDR1 is SGHVS and CDR2 is FNYEAQ. V was shortened by 2 bases and J by 7 bases, with 15 bases between the two germline ends. The CDR3 is 14 residues long. The CDR3 loop reads CASSLLSLAGEQYF. Here the CDR3 DNA reads TGTGCCAGCAGCTTACTATCACTAGCTGGGGAGCAGTACTTC.

The chain recombines TRBV7-9 with TRBJ2-3; 9 bases are a match to TRBD1. CDR3 length: 14 residues. Trimming took 7 bases from V and 4 from J; bases not matched to a gene: 6. CDR1 is SEHNR, CDR2 FQNEAQ, per germline (reference sequence). The DNA of the CDR3 is TGTGCCAGCAAGACAGGGGGTGGGTCAGATACGCAGTATTTT. This sequence encodes CASKTGGGSDTQYF.

This clone was found once. The chain links TRBV5-1 to TRBJ1-2; the match to TRBD1 covers 9 bases. With V trimmed by 0 bases and J by 4 bases, 1 base remained unmatched. Germline CDR1 SGHRS, CDR2 YFSETQ. There are 14 residues in the CDR3. The CDR3 sequence is CASSLGTGVYGYTF. CDR3 sequence (DNA): TGCGCCAGCAGCTTGGGGACAGGGGTCTATGGCTACACCTTC.

The V and J genes are TRBV5-6 and TRBJ2-6; TRBD1 might be the D (6 bases). Germline CDR1 reads SGHDT; CDR2 reads YYEEEE. The length of the CDR3 is 19 residues. Trimming removed 1 base from V and 4 bases from J, with 21 bases in between. The DNA of the CDR3 is TGTGCCAGCAGCTTGTTGGCAGGGGATCCCGCGCCCGGGGCCAACGTCCTGACTTTC. Its protein is CASSLLAGDPAPGANVLTF.

This clone was counted only a few times. V is TRBV30 and J is TRBJ1-1; 7 bases are a match to TRBD1. V dropped 5 bases and J dropped 0; count of bases not matched to a gene: 3. Looked up from germline, CDR1 is GTSNPN and CDR2 is SVGIG (reference sequence). The CDR3 spans 13 residues. The CDR3 nucleotides are TGTGCCTGGCGACAGGGATTGAACACTGAAGCTTTCTTT. Its protein product is CAWRQGLNTEAFF.

The rearrangement joins TRBV6-5 to TRBJ1-5; D gene ambiguous. The CDR3 has 14 amino acids. The V gene lost 0 bases and the J gene lost 6 bases, with 9 bases spanning the gap. Germline V CDR1 and CDR2: MNHEY, SVGAGI. Here the CDR3 reads CASSYSRISQPQHF. In nucleotides, the CDR3 is TGTGCCAGCAGTTACTCGAGAATTTCTCAGCCCCAGCATTTT.

This CDR3 is CASQGQETQYF. The DNA of the CDR3 is TGTGCCAGCCAGGGGCAAGAGACCCAGTACTTC. The V call is TRBV2, the J call TRBJ2-5, with D maybe TRBD1 (6 bases). The CDR3 covers 11 residues. Germline V gene lookup returns CDR1 SNHLY and CDR2 FYNNEI. The V and J ends lost 8 bases and 2 bases respectively, with 6 bases between them. The full variable domain, its missing parts supplied by reference TRBV2 and TRBJ2-5, is EPEVTQTPSHQVTQMGQEVILRCVPISNHLYFYWYRQILGQKVEFLVSFYNNEISEKSEIFDDQFSVERPDGSNFTLKIRSTKLEDSAMYFCASQGQETQYFGPGTRLLVL.

The chain has TRBV7-9 and TRBJ2-3, with a possible D match to TRBD2 (5 bases). CDR1 is SEHNR, CDR2 FQNEAQ, per germline (reference sequence). Trimming shortened V by 5 bases and J by 1 base, and 10 bases separated the two germline ends. This CDR3 region has 14 residues. CDR3 nucleotide sequence: TGTGCCAGCAGCCCCGTGAGGGGCACAGATACGCAGTATTTT. It translates to CASSPVRGTDTQYF.

In nucleotides, the CDR3 is TGTGCCAGCAGCCTACAGGGGTTCTACGAGCAGTACTTC. Its protein product is CASSLQGFYEQYF. This chain uses TRBV7-2 with TRBJ2-7, with 7 bases identical to TRBD1. Germline CDR1 SGHTA, CDR2 FQGNSA. V dropped 5 bases and J dropped 3; count of bases not matched to a gene: 4. There are 13 residues in the CDR3.

The V gene is TRBV5-6, the J gene TRBJ2-7, with 9 bases that match TRBD2. The CDR3 is 15 residues long. Trimming removed 2 bases from V and 6 bases from J; junction bases left unmatched: 9. Germline-derived CDR1 and CDR2 are SGHDT and YYEEEE. This CDR3 is CASSLLMAGGAEQYF. CDR3 nucleotides: TGTGCCAGCAGCTTATTAATGGCGGGAGGGGCCGAGCAGTACTTC.